This TCR beta chain was observed in a study of blood T cells in healthy people across ages. Per the germline V gene, CDR1 is MNHEY and CDR2 is SVGAGI. This CDR3 has 14 amino acids. J lost 4 bases, V lost 4 bases, and 5 bases had no gene match. The second PCR ran about 6 to 12 cycles with a sample-barcoded 5' primer and J-beta primers. Each single sample gave us at least 3 million CDR3-containing paired-end reads. TCRdb reprocessed the 5' RACE reads with MiXCR, giving one entry per CDR3 protein. The sample includes some 1.5 million distinct CDR3 sequences, roughly 27% of them seen just once. This clonotype was seen a handful of times.

V is TRBV6-5 and J is TRBJ1-2; 8 bases agree with TRBD1. Material for sequencing was blood. The TCR originated in a woman aged 25 to 39 in good health. CDR3 nucleotides: TGTGCCAGCAGTTCAGGGGGCGAATTCTATGGCTACACCTTC. It specifies CASSSGGEFYGYTF.